The rows below give T cell receptor beta chains drawn from one sample of a study of chemoradiotherapy in HPV16-positive cancers. Assay: immunoSEQ multiplex PCR; the TCRdb copy retains only in-frame clones and omits some. The table lists about 1,300 clones, around 83% of them singletons. The material sequenced was tumor tissue, taken from a patient who underwent chemoradiotherapy. These receptors originate from a human donor with HPV-associated anogenital cancer. The CDR3 runs from the conserved cysteine through the conserved F or W. A D gene is named only where the DNA matches it firmly. Only part of the rows carry a size: once, few, many, or a class if the clone is expanded.

-	TRBV19	TRBJ2-3	-	CASSASGASGADTQYF	TGTGCCAGTAGTGCCTCGGGGGCGAGCGGGGCAGATACGCAGTATTTT
TRBD2	TRBV5-4	TRBJ2-1	-	CASSPQRGGSYNEQFF	TGTGCCAGCAGCCCTCAGCGGGGGGGCTCCTACAATGAGCAGTTCTTC
TRBD1	TRBV9	TRBJ1-1	-	CASSSETGANTEAFF	TGTGCCAGCAGCTCAGAGACAGGGGCAAACACTGAAGCTTTCTTT
TRBD2	TRBV6-1	TRBJ2-7	few	CASSEDISGAYEQYF	TGTGCCAGCAGTGAAGATATTAGCGGGGCGTACGAGCAGTACTTC
TRBD1	TRBV7-8	TRBJ1-2	-	CASSPAGPGQAFRGYTF	TGTGCCAGCAGCCCCGCCGGACCGGGACAGGCTTTTCGTGGCTACACCTTC
-	TRBV6-4	TRBJ2-2	-	CASSLRQETGELFF	TGTGCCAGCAGTCTACGACAGGAAACCGGGGAGCTGTTTTTT
-	TRBV28	TRBJ2-1	-	CASTEPGQGLREQFF	TGTGCCAGCACCGAGCCGGGGCAGGGTTTGAGGGAGCAGTTCTTC
-	TRBV19	TRBJ2-7	-	CASHSTNSYEQYF	TGTGCCAGTCACTCGACAAATAGCTACGAGCAGTACTTC
-	TRBV5-4	TRBJ2-1	-	CAYFVQGPHNEQFF	TGTGCATACTTCGTGCAGGGGCCCCACAATGAGCAGTTCTTC
TRBD2	TRBV4-3	TRBJ2-3	-	CASSQLAGPSSTDTQYF	TGCGCCAGCAGCCAGTTAGCGGGACCCTCTAGCACAGATACGCAGTATTTT
-	TRBV10-2	TRBJ1-1	once	CASSEPLRKGEAFF	TGCGCCAGCAGTGAGCCTTTGCGTAAGGGCGAAGCTTTCTTT
TRBD1	TRBV7-2	TRBJ2-1	once	CASSYSTGDRNEQFF	TGTGCCAGCAGCTATTCGACAGGGGACCGAAATGAGCAGTTCTTC
TRBD1	TRBV6-6	TRBJ1-5	-	CASSYPQGAADQPQHF	TGTGCCAGCAGTTACCCTCAGGGGGCCGCAGATCAGCCCCAGCATTTT
-	TRBV29-1	TRBJ1-2	-	CSVDRDSNYGYTF	TGCAGCGTTGACCGGGACTCTAACTATGGCTACACCTTC
TRBD1	TRBV28	TRBJ1-1	-	CASSLPGTGWPEAFF	TGTGCCAGCAGTTTACCCGGGACAGGGTGGCCTGAAGCTTTCTTT
TRBD1	TRBV4-1	TRBJ1-4	-	CASSQVWQGAEKLFF	TGCGCCAGCAGCCAAGTATGGCAGGGGGCGGAAAAACTGTTTTTT
-	TRBV7-9	TRBJ1-2	-	CASSSGYGYTF	TGTGCCAGCAGCTCAGGGTATGGCTACACCTTC
-	TRBV7-2	TRBJ1-4	-	CASSFVSPNEKLFF	TGTGCCAGCAGCTTTGTCAGCCCTAATGAAAAACTGTTTTTT
-	TRBV11-3	TRBJ2-1	-	CASSGNDRNEQFF	TGTGCCAGCAGCGGTAATGATAGGAATGAGCAGTTCTTC
-	TRBV7-2	TRBJ2-1	-	CASSPQAGGYNEQFF	TGTGCCAGCAGCCCACAAGCGGGCGGGTACAATGAGCAGTTCTTC
-	TRBV5-8	TRBJ2-1	-	CASSLESPQDLEQFF	TGTGCCAGCAGCTTGGAGTCCCCGCAGGACCTTGAGCAGTTCTTC
TRBD2	TRBV6-7	TRBJ2-2	-	CASSLGLAGDTGELFF	TGTGCCAGCAGCCTCGGACTAGCGGGAGATACCGGGGAGCTGTTTTTT
-	TRBV7-9	TRBJ1-4	-	CASSPSLGGNEKLFF	TGTGCCAGCAGCCCAAGCCTTGGGGGCAATGAAAAACTGTTTTTT
-	TRBV9	TRBJ1-2	-	CASTGSGKDGYTF	TGTGCCAGCACTGGGTCAGGGAAAGACGGCTACACCTTC